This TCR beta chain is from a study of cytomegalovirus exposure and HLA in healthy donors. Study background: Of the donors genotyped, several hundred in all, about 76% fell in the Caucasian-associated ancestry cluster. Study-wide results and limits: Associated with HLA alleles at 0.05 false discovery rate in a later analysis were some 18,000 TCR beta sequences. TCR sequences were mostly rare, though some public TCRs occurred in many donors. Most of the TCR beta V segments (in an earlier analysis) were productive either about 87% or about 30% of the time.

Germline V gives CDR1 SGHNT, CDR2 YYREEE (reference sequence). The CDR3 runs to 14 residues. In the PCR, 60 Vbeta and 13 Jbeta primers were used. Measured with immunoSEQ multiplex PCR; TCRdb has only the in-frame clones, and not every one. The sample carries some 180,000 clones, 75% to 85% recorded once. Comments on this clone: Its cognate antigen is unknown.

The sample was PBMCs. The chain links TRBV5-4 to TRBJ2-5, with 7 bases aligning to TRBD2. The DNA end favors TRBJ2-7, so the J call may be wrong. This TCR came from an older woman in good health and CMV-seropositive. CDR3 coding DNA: TGTGCCAGCAGCTTTGACAGCGGGGAGAGCGAGCAGTACTTC. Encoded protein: CASSFDSGESEQYF.